The 19 T cell receptor delta chains presented below share a single source sample, sequenced in a study of gamma-delta T cells after stem cell transplantation. TCRdb reprocessed the RT-PCR reads through CATT. Of 1,500 to 2,000 delta-chain clones in the sample, around a third were seen once. Source material: gamma-delta T cells. All receptors come from a human donor. It is not recorded whose cells these are; they may come from a transplant donor.

This clone is large (0.1 to 1%) within its sample. Within the sample, other DNA sequences also encode this same CDR3. The chain links TRDV2 to TRDJ1; weak D call: TRDD3 (6 bases). V was pared by 0 bases and J by 0 bases, with 28 bases between. The CDR3 consists of 21 residues. Germline V gene lookup returns CDR1 GEAIGNYY and CDR2 EKD. As DNA, the CDR3 is TGTGCCTGTGACACCGTTTTCCCCGGACGGGGGAAAACTAAGGACACCGATAAACTCATCTTT. This codes for CACDTVFPGRGKTKDTDKLIF.

The chain uses TRDV2 and TRDJ1; 8 nucleotides align to TRDD3. The CDR3 is 17 amino acids. Trimming at V came to 3 bases and at J to 0 bases, leaving 11 bases not matched to a gene. Germline loops: CDR1 GEAIGNYY, CDR2 EKD. Written as DNA, the CDR3 is TGTGCCTGTGACGCCTTACTGGGGGGTACAGACACCGATAAACTCATCTTT. The encoded protein is CACDALLGGTDTDKLIF.

This clone was detected only a few times. Being one base from a much bigger clone, this may be a read error. Other nucleotide sequences in the sample specify the same CDR3. The chain joins TRDV2 to TRDJ1, with D perhaps matching TRDD3 (6 bases). Per the germline V gene, CDR1 is GEAIGNYY and CDR2 is EKD. The CDR3 has 14 residues. V was shortened by 0 bases and J by 2 bases, with 9 bases between the two germline ends. CDR3 amino acids: CACDTLGATDKLIF. The DNA of the CDR3 is TGTGCCTGTGACACCTTGGGGGCTACCGATAAACTCATCTTT.

This clone was observed a few times. Germline and junction disagree at one end, which may indicate a read error. The rearrangement joins TRDV2 to TRDJ1; 8 bases line up with TRDD3. Per germline, CDR1 GEAIGNYY and CDR2 EKD. The length of the CDR3 is 20 residues. In nucleotides, the CDR3 is TGTGCCTGTGACACGATTACTGGGGGCCAATCCGACTCCTACACCGATACACTCATCTTT. It specifies CACDTITGGQSDSYTDTLIF.

This chain connects TRDV2 to TRDJ1; 7 nucleotides line up with TRDD3. The germline CDR1 and CDR2 sequences are GEAIGNYY and EKD. V lost 0 bases to trimming and J lost 4 bases; unmatched junction nucleotides: 31. The CDR3 totals 23 residues. CDR3 nucleotide sequence: TGTGCCTGTGACACCGTGAAGTCCCTCGGTCCTGGGGGCTCGGGCCGGGCCGTCGATAAACTCATCTTT. Translated: CACDTVKSLGPGGSGRAVDKLIF.

The chain links TRDV1 to TRDJ1; TRDD2 matches at 9 bases. Germline V gene sequence: CDR1 TSWWSYY, CDR2 QGS. The CDR3 has 22 amino acids. The V gene end was trimmed by 4 bases and the J gene end by 0 bases; junction bases not matched to a gene: 24. CDR3 DNA: TGTGCTCTTGGGGCCCCCCCGGCCTTCCTACCCCCACTGGGGCTGTACACCGATAAACTCATCTTT. Protein product: CALGAPPAFLPPLGLYTDKLIF.

In its sample, this clone was seen a few times. At the DNA level, this CDR3 is encoded by other sequences in the same sample as well. The genes are TRDV2 and TRDJ1; 12 nucleotides match TRDD3. After removal of 0 bases from V and 0 bases from J, the junction contained 16 bases not matched to a gene. CDR3 size: 21 residues. The V gene's germline CDR1 is GEAIGNYY and CDR2 EKD. CDR3 in amino acids: CACDTVPGGYATVRYTDKLIF. In nucleotides, the CDR3 is TGTGCCTGTGACACCGTACCTGGGGGATACGCGACAGTACGGTACACCGATAAACTCATCTTT.

This clone was seen a single time. The chain uses TRDV2 and TRDJ1; the match to TRDD3 covers 7 bases. V was clipped by 3 bases and J by 0 bases; unmatched bases: 12. The CDR3 contains 17 residues. Germline V CDR1 and CDR2: GEAIGNYY, EKD. CDR3 sequence: CACDWMLGVLDTDKLIF. CDR3 sequence (DNA): TGTGCCTGTGACTGGATGCTGGGGGTTCTCGACACCGATAAACTCATCTTT.

The gene calls are TRDV2 and TRDJ1; 12 nucleotides align to TRDD3. CDR3 length: 16 residues. The V gene's germline CDR1 is GEAIGNYY and CDR2 EKD. Trimming cost V 3 bases and J 3 bases; bases outside gene matches: 7. Here the CDR3 DNA reads TGTGCCTGTGACCTACTGGGGGATACTGAAGCCGATAAACTCATCTTT. Its protein is CACDLLGDTEADKLIF.

This clone is large (0.1 to 1%) within its sample. The chain has TRDV3 and TRDJ1; no clear D gene. The CDR3 totals 15 residues. Germline V gene data show CDR1 as TVYSNPD and CDR2 as GDNSRS (reference sequence). Trimming cost V 2 bases and J 3 bases, with 19 bases left between them. The CDR3 DNA follows: TGTGCCTTTGAGACCCCTATATCCCACGCCGATAAACTCATCTTT. Its translation is CAFETPISHADKLIF. The full variable domain, its missing parts supplied by reference TRDV3 and TRDJ1, is CDKVTQSSPDQTVASGSEVVLLCTYDTVYSNPDLFWYRIRPDYSFQFVFYGDNSRSEGADFTQGRFSVKHILTQKAFHLVISPVRTEDSATYYCAFETPISHADKLIFGKGTRVTVEP.

This clone was seen more than once but under ten times. In the same sample, other DNA sequences code for this CDR3. The chain carries TRDV2 and TRDJ3, with 8 bases matching TRDD3. Germline trimming cut 0 bases from V and 0 bases from J; bases unmatched to any gene: 3. Germline V lookup: CDR1 GEAIGNYY, CDR2 EKD. The CDR3 runs 18 residues. The CDR3 reads CACDTTGGYSWDTRQMFF. CDR3 DNA: TGTGCCTGTGACACCACTGGGGGTTACTCCTGGGACACCCGACAGATGTTTTTC.

Concerning this clone: Just one base apart from a much larger clone, this may be a read error. This chain joins TRDV2 and TRDJ1, with TRDD3 matching over 7 bases. This CDR3 has 17 amino acids. CDR1 GEAIGNYY and CDR2 EKD come from the germline V gene. Losses at the gene ends were 1 base for V and 0 bases for J; bases not matched to a gene: 10. CDR3 bases: TGTGCCTGTGACACTCTGGGGGCTACGCGTTACACCGATAAACTCATCTTT. Amino acid sequence: CACDTLGATRYTDKLIF.

For this clone: A junction end diverges from the germline sequence, so it may reflect a read error. The same CDR3 is also encoded by other DNA sequences in this sample. V usage is TRDV2 and J usage is TRDJ3; TRDD3 agrees at 7 bases. Germline lookup yields CDR1 GEAIGNYY and CDR2 EKD. The CDR3 covers 18 residues. CDR3 residues: CACDTLGGSSWDTRQMFF. The CDR3 coding sequence is TGTGCCTGTGACACCCTGGGGGGAAGCTCCTGGGACACCCGACAAATGTTTTTC.

This clone has just a few counts. This chain connects TRDV2 to TRDJ1; D gene ambiguous. CDR1 and CDR2 (germline): GEAIGNYY, EKD. The ends were cut back, 3 bases at V and 2 bases at J, with 12 bases in the middle. The CDR3 has 14 amino acids. The CDR3 sequence is CACDVAGRTDKLIF. CDR3 sequence (DNA): TGTGCCTGTGACGTCGCCGGACGGACCGATAAACTCATCTTT.

This clone has just a few counts. A far larger clone is only one base removed, so a read error is likely. This chain connects TRDV2 to TRDJ3; TRDD3 agrees at 8 bases. The CDR3 sequence is 19 residues long. Per the germline V gene, CDR1 is GEAIGNYY and CDR2 is EKD. CDR3 DNA: TGTGCCTGTGACACCGGGGGATATCAGAGCTCCCGGGACACCCGACAGATGTTTTTC. Its protein is CACDTGGYQSSRDTRQMFF.

In the case of this clone: This sequence is one base from a far larger clone and is likely a read error. The chain links TRDV2 to TRDJ3; D unclear. V shed 0 bases and J shed 0 bases, with 11 bases lying between them. Germline CDR1 GEAIGNYY, CDR2 EKD. This CDR3 has 18 amino acids. The CDR3 loop is CACDTVDSASWDTRQMFF. Written as DNA, the CDR3 is TGTGCCTGTGACACCGTGGATTCCGCCTCCTGGGACACCCGACAGATGTTTTTC.

This clone was recorded a few times. The chain joins TRDV2 to TRDJ1; TRDD3 aligns across 9 bases. The trim removed 3 bases at V and 0 bases at J, leaving 10 bases unmatched. Germline V gives CDR1 GEAIGNYY, CDR2 EKD. CDR3 length: 17 amino acids. Here the CDR3 DNA reads TGTGCCTGTGACTCTCTACTGGGGGAGACTTACACCGATAAACTCATCTTT. Residues: CACDSLLGETYTDKLIF.

The chain recombines TRDV2 with TRDJ1; TRDD3 agrees at 13 bases. The CDR3 spans 17 residues. After removal of 3 bases from V and 3 bases from J, the junction contained 9 bases not matched to a gene. CDR1 and CDR2 (germline): GEAIGNYY, EKD. The CDR3 loop reads CACDSLLGDTSPDKLIF. CDR3 nucleotide sequence: TGTGCCTGTGACTCCCTACTGGGGGATACGTCCCCCGATAAACTCATCTTT.

The V call is TRDV2, the J call TRDJ1, with 10 bases lining up with TRDD3. CDR1 and CDR2 (germline): GEAIGNYY, EKD. V dropped 3 bases and J dropped 3; count of bases not matched to a gene: 12. The CDR3 runs 17 residues. Here the CDR3 reads CACDELLGDEEADKLIF. CDR3 nucleotide sequence: TGTGCCTGTGACGAATTACTGGGGGATGAAGAGGCCGATAAACTCATCTTT.